The sequence of this T cell receptor (beta chain) was determined in a study of T cell responses to AZD1222 COVID-19 vaccine. The protocol was immunoSEQ multiplex PCR, while the TCRdb copy is restricted to in-frame clones and leaves out a portion. The sample holds around 190,000 clones, about 86% seen once. The V end lost 3 bases, the J end lost 0 bases, and 9 bases lay between the germline ends. CDR1 and CDR2 (germline): MNHNS, SASEGT. The CDR3 consists of 15 residues. This receptor was taken from an adult in good health. The source was peripheral blood, collected on day 0 of AZD1222 vaccination. The rearrangement uses TRBV6-1 and TRBJ2-1; a possible D gene is TRBD1 (6 bases). This CDR3 reads CASSDTGYSYNEQFF. DNA for the CDR3: TGTGCCAGCAGTGACACAGGGTACTCCTACAATGAGCAGTTCTTC.